These 6 T cell receptor beta chains originate from one sample sequenced in a study of technical replicates of blood from several donors. Only in-frame clones appear in the TCRdb table, and some are missing; sequencing was by immunoSEQ multiplex PCR. The table has roughly 80,000 clones, roughly 93% seen once; the top ten hold 0.35% to 0.45%. What was sequenced was T cells isolated from PBMCs. These receptors all stem from a human donor in good health.

This clone is deemed medium-sized. This chain uses TRBV9 with TRBJ2-2; TRBD2 aligns across 11 bases. This CDR3 has 15 residues. CDR1 SGDLS and CDR2 YYNGEE come from the germline V gene. After removal of 3 bases from V and 2 bases from J, the junction contained 0 bases not matched to a gene. The CDR3 loop reads CASSGLAGNTGELFF. The DNA of the CDR3 is TGTGCCAGCAGCGGACTAGCGGGAAACACCGGGGAGCTGTTTTTT.

This chain links TRBV28 with TRBJ2-6, with D tentatively TRBD1 (5 bases). V lost 5 bases and J 2 bases, leaving 16 bases between the germline ends. This CDR3 region has 17 residues. Per the germline V gene, CDR1 is MDHEN and CDR2 is SYDVKM. The CDR3 sequence: CASSIAGITAGANVLTF. The CDR3 nucleotides read TGTGCCAGCAGTATTGCAGGGATAACGGCTGGGGCCAACGTCCTGACTTTC.

This chain links TRBV28 with TRBJ2-2, with D perhaps matching TRBD1 (5 bases). Germline CDR1 is MDHEN and CDR2 is SYDVKM. The germline V and J ends were trimmed by 4 bases and 4 bases, with 10 bases remaining between them. This CDR3 is built from 14 residues. The CDR3 DNA is TGTGCCAGCAGTTGGGGCTTTGGCACCGGGGAGCTGTTTTTT. The encoded protein is CASSWGFGTGELFF.

The CDR3 bases are TGTGCCAGCAGACAGACACCTTCGAGCTCCTACAATGAGCAGTTCTTC. This gives the protein CASRQTPSSSYNEQFF. This chain connects TRBV6-6 to TRBJ2-1; D ambiguous. V was trimmed by 6 bases and J by 0 bases, leaving 15 bases between them. Looked up from germline, CDR1 is MNHNY and CDR2 is SVGAGI (reference sequence). This CDR3 contains 16 residues.

The CDR3 sequence is CASSYHGTLNTEAFF. The CDR3 DNA reads TGTGCCAGCAGTTACCACGGGACATTGAACACTGAAGCTTTCTTT. The chain links TRBV6-5 to TRBJ1-1, with D possibly being TRBD1 (6 bases). Per the germline V gene, CDR1 is MNHEY and CDR2 is SVGAGI. The CDR3 is 15 amino acids. With 2 bases removed from V and 0 bases from J, the gap between germline ends came to 10 bases.

The chain links TRBV28 to TRBJ2-5; 8 bases line up with TRBD2. The CDR3 spans 15 residues. V trimming: 5 bases; J trimming: 1 base; junction bases outside the gene matches: 6. Germline CDR1 is MDHEN and CDR2 is SYDVKM. The CDR3 DNA follows: TGTGCCAGCAGTGTCCCAACTAGCGGCCAAGAGACCCAGTACTTC. It specifies CASSVPTSGQETQYF.